This T cell receptor (beta chain) derives from a study of cytomegalovirus exposure and HLA in healthy donors. General study findings and limits: Donors belonging to an Asian-associated ancestry cluster reportedly showed fewer N-insertions in productive TCRs than the 666-donor mean, according to what a later analysis found.

PCR was performed using 60 Vbeta and 13 Jbeta primers. TCRdb's table, derived via immunoSEQ multiplex PCR, lists solely in-frame clones and lacks some. The sample has 55,000 to 70,000 clones, more than 70% seen once. Regarding donors, all were healthy bone marrow donors. About this clone itself: The antigen is not known.

This CDR3 contains 18 residues. V gave up 2 bases and J gave up 0 bases; unmatched junction bases: 7. Looked up from germline, CDR1 is SGHRS and CDR2 is YFSETQ. The sequencing input was PBMCs. The sequence derives from a male donor in good health and CMV-seronegative. The chain has TRBV5-1 and TRBJ2-2, with 10 bases matching TRBD1. CDR3 residues: CASSFLGQGLSNTGELFF. CDR3 sequence (DNA): TGCGCCAGCAGCTTCTTGGGACAGGGGCTCTCGAACACCGGGGAGCTGTTTTTT. Supplemented by reference TRBV5-1 and TRBJ2-2, the full variable domain reads KAGVTQTPRYLIKTRGQQVTLSCSPISGHRSVSWYQQTPGQGLQFLFEYFSETQRNKGNFPGRFSGRQFSNSRSEMNVSTLELGDSALYLCASSFLGQGLSNTGELFFGEGSRLTVL.